This record looks at one TCR beta chain sequence and its context. The data are from a study of siplizumab effects on memory and regulatory T cells. Assay: immunoSEQ multiplex PCR; the TCRdb copy retains only in-frame clones and omits some. The sample contains about 100,000 clones, around 93% of which appear only once. Germline V gene data show CDR1 as SGHRS and CDR2 as YFSETQ. The CDR3 totals 15 residues. With 2 bases removed from V and 0 bases from J, the gap between germline ends came to 11 bases. V usage is TRBV5-1 and J usage is TRBJ1-2, with D unclear. Sequences were obtained from non-Treg CD4+ T cells sorted from blood. This sequence originates from a human donor in good health. CDR3 region: CASSLTVSANYGYTF. Here the CDR3 DNA reads TGCGCCAGCAGCTTAACAGTTTCAGCTAACTATGGCTACACCTTC.